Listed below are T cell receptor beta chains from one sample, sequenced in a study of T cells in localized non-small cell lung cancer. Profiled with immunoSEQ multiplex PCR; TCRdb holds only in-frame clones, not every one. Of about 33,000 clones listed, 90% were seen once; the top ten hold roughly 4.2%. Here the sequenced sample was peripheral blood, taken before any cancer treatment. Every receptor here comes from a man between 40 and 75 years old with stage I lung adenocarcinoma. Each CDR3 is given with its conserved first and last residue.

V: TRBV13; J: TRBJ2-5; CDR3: CASSNPGLAGGKETQYF
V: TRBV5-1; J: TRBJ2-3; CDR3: CATTASSTDTQYF
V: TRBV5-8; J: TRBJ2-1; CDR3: CASSSGTIRYNEQFF
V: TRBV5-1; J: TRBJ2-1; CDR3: CASSLEAHRNEQFF
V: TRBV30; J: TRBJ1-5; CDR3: CAWSVKGSRWGNQPQHF
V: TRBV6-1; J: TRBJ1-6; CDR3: CASSGDRPGQSSYNSPLHF
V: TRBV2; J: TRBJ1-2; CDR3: CASSLLDREGGYTF
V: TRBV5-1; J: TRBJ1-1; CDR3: CASSVQGARSTEAFF
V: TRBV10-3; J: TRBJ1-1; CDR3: CAISSPDRALEAFF
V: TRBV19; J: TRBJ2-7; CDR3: CASVGTAANTSYEQYF
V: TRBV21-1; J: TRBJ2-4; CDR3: CASSGGTVKNIQYF
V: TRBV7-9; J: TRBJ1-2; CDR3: CASSSSGTGEGVYGYTF
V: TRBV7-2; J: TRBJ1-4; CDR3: CASSLSGRAEKLFF
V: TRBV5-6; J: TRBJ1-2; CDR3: CASSHDILYTF
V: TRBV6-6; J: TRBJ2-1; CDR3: CASSDHSRDPPSIF
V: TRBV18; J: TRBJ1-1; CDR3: CASSTGTANTEAFF
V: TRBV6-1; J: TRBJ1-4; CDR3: CASSEARAGKLFF
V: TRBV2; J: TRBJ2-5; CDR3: CASSDLSSGQETQYF
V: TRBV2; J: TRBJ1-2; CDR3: CASSDSTENYGYTF
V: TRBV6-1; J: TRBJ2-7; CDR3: CASSRPGRVEQYF
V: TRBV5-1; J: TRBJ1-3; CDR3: CASSLAPGAYGNTIYF
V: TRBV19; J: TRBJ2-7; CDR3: CASSIELKSSYEQYF
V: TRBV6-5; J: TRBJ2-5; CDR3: CASTRTVQETQYF
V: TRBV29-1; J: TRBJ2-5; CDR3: CSVESGGAGETQYF
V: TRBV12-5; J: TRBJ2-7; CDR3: CASGQDSYEQYF
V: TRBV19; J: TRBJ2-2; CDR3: CASSIITGELFF
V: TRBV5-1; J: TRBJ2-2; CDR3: CASSQRGVDTGELFF
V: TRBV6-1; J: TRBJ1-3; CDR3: CASSEVVGSSGNTIYF
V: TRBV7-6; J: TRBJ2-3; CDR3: CASSGTSGGRSTDTQYF
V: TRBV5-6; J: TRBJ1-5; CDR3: CASSLGSAEPQHF
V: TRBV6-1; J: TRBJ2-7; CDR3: CASSSAGQGIYEQYF
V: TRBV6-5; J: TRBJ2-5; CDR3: CASSSSGGQETQYF